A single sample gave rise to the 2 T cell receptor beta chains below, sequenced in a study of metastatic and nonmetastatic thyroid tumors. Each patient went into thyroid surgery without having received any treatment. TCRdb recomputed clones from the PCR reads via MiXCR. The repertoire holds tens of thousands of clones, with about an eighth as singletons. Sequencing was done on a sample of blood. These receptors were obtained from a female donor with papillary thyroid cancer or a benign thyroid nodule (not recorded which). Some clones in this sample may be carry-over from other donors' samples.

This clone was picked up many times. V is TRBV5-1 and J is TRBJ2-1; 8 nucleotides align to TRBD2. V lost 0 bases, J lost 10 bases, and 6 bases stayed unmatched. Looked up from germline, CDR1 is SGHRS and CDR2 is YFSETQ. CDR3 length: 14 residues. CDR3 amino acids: CASSLAALAEEQFF. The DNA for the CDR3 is TGCGCCAGCAGCTTGGCCGCACTAGCGGAAGAGCAGTTCTTC.

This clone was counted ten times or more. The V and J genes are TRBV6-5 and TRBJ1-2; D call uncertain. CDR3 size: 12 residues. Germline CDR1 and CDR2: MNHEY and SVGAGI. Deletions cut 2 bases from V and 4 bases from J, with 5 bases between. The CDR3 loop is CASSYPLYGYTF. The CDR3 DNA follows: TGTGCCAGCAGTTACCCACTCTATGGCTACACCTTC.